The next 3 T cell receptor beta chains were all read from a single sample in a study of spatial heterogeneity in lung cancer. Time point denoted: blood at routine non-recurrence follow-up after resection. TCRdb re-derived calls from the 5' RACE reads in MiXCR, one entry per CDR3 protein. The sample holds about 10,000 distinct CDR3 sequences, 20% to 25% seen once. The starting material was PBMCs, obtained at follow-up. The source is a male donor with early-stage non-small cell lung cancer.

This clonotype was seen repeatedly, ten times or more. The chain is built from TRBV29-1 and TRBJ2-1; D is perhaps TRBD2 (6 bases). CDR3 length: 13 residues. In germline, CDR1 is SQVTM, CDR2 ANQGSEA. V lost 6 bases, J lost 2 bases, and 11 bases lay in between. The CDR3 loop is CSVVRETYNEQFF. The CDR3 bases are TGCAGCGTCGTCCGGGAGACCTACAATGAGCAGTTCTTC.

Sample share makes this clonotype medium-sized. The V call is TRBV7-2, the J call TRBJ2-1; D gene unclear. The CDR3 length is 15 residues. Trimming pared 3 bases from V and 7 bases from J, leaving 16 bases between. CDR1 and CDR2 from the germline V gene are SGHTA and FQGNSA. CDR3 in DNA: TGTGCCAGCAGCTTCCCGGGTTACGCTGGGAATGAGCAGTTCTTC. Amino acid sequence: CASSFPGYAGNEQFF.

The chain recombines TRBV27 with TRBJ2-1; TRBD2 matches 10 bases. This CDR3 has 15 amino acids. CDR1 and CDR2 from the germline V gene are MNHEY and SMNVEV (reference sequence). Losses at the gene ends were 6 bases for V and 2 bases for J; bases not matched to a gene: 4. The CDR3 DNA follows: TGTGCCAGCAGGCTAGCGGGGGCGACCTACAATGAGCAGTTCTTC. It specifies CASRLAGATYNEQFF.